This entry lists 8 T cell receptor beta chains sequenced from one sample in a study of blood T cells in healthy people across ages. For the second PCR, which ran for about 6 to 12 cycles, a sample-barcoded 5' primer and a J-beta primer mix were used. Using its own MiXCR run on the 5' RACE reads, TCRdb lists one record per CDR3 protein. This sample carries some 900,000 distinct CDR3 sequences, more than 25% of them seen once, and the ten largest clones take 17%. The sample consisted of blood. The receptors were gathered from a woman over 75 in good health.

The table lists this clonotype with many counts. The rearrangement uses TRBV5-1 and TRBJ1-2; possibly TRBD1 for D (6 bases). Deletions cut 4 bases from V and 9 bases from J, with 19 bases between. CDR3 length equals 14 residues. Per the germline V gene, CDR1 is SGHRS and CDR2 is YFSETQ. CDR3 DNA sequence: TGCGCCAGCAGCCCTACGGGGACATATGTGAGCTACACCTTC. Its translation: CASSPTGTYVSYTF.

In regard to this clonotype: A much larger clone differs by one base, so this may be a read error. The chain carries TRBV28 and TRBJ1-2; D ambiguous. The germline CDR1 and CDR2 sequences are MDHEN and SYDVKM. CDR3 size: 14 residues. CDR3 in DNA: TGTGCCAGCAGTTTTATTCGGGCTCCTACTGGCTGCACCTTC. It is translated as CASSFIRAPTGCTF.

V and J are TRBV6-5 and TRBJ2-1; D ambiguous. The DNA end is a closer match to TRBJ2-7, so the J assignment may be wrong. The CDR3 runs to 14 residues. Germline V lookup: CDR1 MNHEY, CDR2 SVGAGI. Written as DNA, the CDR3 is TGTGCCAGCAGTTACTCCAACACCCCCTACGAGCAGTACTTC. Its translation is CASSYSNTPYEQYF.

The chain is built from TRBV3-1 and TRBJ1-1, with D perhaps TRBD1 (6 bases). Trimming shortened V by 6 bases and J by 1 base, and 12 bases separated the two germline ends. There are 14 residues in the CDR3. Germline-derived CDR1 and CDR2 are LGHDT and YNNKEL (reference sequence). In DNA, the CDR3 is TGTGCCAGCAGGGCAAAGGGACAGAACACTGAAGCTTTCTTT. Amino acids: CASRAKGQNTEAFF. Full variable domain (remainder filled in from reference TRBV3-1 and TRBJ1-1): DTAVSQTPKYLVTQMGNDKSIKCEQNLGHDTMYWYKQDSKKFLKIMFSYNNKELIINETVPNRFSPKSPDKAHLNLHINSLELGDSAVYFCASRAKGQNTEAFFGQGTRLTVV.

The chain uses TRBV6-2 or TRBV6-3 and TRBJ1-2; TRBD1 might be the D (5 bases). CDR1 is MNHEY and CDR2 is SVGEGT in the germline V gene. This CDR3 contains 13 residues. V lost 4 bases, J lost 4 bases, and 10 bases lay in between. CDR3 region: CASSFPGSYGYTF. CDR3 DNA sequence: TGTGCCAGCAGTTTCCCAGGGTCCTATGGCTACACCTTC.

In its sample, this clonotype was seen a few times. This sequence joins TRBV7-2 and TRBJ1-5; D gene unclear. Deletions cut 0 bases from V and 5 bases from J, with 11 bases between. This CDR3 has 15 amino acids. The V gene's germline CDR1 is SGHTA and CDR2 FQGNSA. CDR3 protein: CASSLAGRLDQPQHF. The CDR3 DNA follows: TGTGCCAGCAGCTTAGCTGGCAGGCTGGATCAGCCCCAGCATTTT.

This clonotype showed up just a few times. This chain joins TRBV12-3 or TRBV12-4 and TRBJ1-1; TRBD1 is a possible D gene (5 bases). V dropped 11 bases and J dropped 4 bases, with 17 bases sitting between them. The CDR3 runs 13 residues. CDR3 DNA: TGTGCCGTGGGCCACGGGGGGGGCACTGAAGCTTTCTTT. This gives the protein CAVGHGGGTEAFF.

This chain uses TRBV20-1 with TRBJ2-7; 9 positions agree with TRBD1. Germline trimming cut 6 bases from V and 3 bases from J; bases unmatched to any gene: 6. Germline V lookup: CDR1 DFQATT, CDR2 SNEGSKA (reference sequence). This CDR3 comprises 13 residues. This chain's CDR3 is CSARDRVDYEQYF. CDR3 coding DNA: TGCAGTGCGAGGGACAGGGTGGACTACGAGCAGTACTTC.